This T cell receptor (beta chain) was captured in a study of spatial heterogeneity in lung cancer. Study information: In cases with available follow-up PBMC samples, these were sequenced at a median of approximately two years after resection. The study's findings and limits: Resection blood, more than follow-up blood, showed ubiquitous expanded tumor TCRs.

This clonotype occurred a few times. Its target is unknown. Described time point: blood at routine non-recurrence follow-up after resection. From tumor, nontumor lung or frozen PBMC, whole RNA was taken unsorted for sequencing. The CDR3 consists of 13 residues. Germline V gene lookup returns CDR1 LGHDT and CDR2 YNNKEL (reference sequence). V gave up 4 bases and J gave up 3 bases; unmatched junction bases: 3. MiXCR, run by TCRdb on the 5' RACE reads, gives a single entry per CDR3 protein. This table has approximately 100,000 distinct CDR3 sequences, roughly a fifth appearing once. This sequence joins TRBV3-1 and TRBJ2-7; 7 bases align to TRBD2. The specimen comprised PBMCs, sampled at follow-up. The sequence came from a male donor with early-stage non-small cell lung cancer. CDR3 DNA: TGTGCCAGCAGCCCGGGAGGTGGCTACGAGCAGTACTTC. Translation gives CASSPGGGYEQYF.